This TCR beta chain was sequenced for a study of shared clonotypes between healthy human individuals. TCRdb's copy holds only in-frame clones and misses some; the assay was immunoSEQ multiplex PCR. The sample includes approximately 2.4 million clones, more than 90% of them seen just once. V lost 2 bases to trimming and J lost 3 bases, with 11 bases between them. CDR1 and CDR2 from the germline V gene are SGHRS and YFSETQ. The CDR3 extends over 14 amino acids. Study observations and caveats: Among non-shared clonotypes, generation probabilities were lower than among those shared by all four donors. Clonotype sharing among donors was thought likely to change with sequencing depth. Shared clonotypes: approximately 5% naive CD4, about 4% naive CD8, 2.3% memory CD4, approximately 0.41% memory CD8.

With regard to this clone: Its matching antigen is unknown.

The chain couples TRBV5-1 to TRBJ2-5; maybe TRBD2 (5 bases). The sequenced sample consisted of naive CD4+ T cells sorted from blood. Sample subset: CD45RA+ positively selected. This clonotype originated in a man aged 18 to 29 in good health. CDR3 DNA: TGCGCCAGCAGCTTTTGGACTGGAGAAGAGACCCAGTACTTC. Protein product: CASSFWTGEETQYF.